In its sample, the clone carrying this T cell receptor (beta chain) was seen many times. The sample is drawn from a study of neurological immune-mediated disorders. Documented time point: longitudinal time-point 3. The CDR3 spans 15 residues. Trimming pared 0 bases from V and 7 bases from J, leaving 15 bases between. Germline assignment: CDR1 SGHAT and CDR2 FQNNGV. TCRdb itself ran the 5' RACE reads through MiXCR, one entry per CDR3 protein. Of approximately 80,000 distinct CDR3 sequences in the sample, around 4.5% were seen once. The V gene is TRBV11-2, the J gene TRBJ1-1; D unresolved. The sequence was collected from a woman aged 60-75 years with multiple sclerosis. Specimen: PBMCs. The CDR3 loop reads CASSLDRIGQVEAFF. The CDR3 coding sequence is TGTGCCAGCAGCTTAGATCGGATTGGGCAGGTTGAAGCTTTCTTT.